The 20 T cell receptor beta chains in this list originate from one sample, sequenced in a study of shared clonotypes between healthy human individuals. Sequencing used immunoSEQ multiplex PCR; TCRdb keeps in-frame clones, though not all of them. The sample has about 1,900,000 clones; about 94% are singletons. CD8 cells classed as naive were CD45RO-negative and positively selected for CCR7, excluding terminally differentiated effector memory CD45RA+ cells. The sequencing sample was made of naive CD8+ T cells sorted from blood. These receptors originate from a man aged 18 to 29 in good health.

As regards this clone: The same CDR3 can be traced to other DNA sequences in this sample. The rearrangement links TRBV5-1 to TRBJ2-3, with a possible D match to TRBD2 (6 bases). Germline CDR1 reads SGHRS; CDR2 reads YFSETQ. V dropped 0 bases and J dropped 6 bases, with 8 bases sitting between them. The CDR3 runs to 13 residues. The CDR3 spells CASSLAGGDTQYF. The CDR3 DNA follows: TGCGCCAGCAGCTTGGCCGGAGGGGATACGCAGTATTTT. Full variable domain (rest looked up from reference TRBV5-1 and TRBJ2-3): KAGVTQTPRYLIKTRGQQVTLSCSPISGHRSVSWYQQTPGQGLQFLFEYFSETQRNKGNFPGRFSGRQFSNSRSEMNVSTLELGDSALYLCASSLAGGDTQYFGPGTRLTVL.

This chain links TRBV13 with TRBJ2-7, with a tentative D call TRBD2 (6 bases). Per germline, CDR1 PRHDT and CDR2 FYEKMQ (reference sequence). The CDR3 runs to 16 residues. V lost 1 base, J lost 0 bases, and 13 bases lay in between. Written as DNA, the CDR3 is TGTGCCAGCAGCTTAGAAGGAGGGAGTAGCTCCTACGAGCAGTACTTC. Its translation is CASSLEGGSSSYEQYF. Using reference TRBV13 and TRBJ2-7 for the parts outside the CDR3, the full variable domain is AAGVIQSPRHLIKEKRETATLKCYPIPRHDTVYWYQQGPGQDPQFLISFYEKMQSDKGSIPDRFSAQQFSDYHSELNMSSLELGDSALYFCASSLEGGSSSYEQYFGPGTRLTVT.

The V and J genes are TRBV1 and TRBJ2-5; the DNA was not compared with TRBD2, the D call given in the table. TRBV1 is a pseudogene locus. The CDR3 covers 18 residues. In nucleotides, the CDR3 is TGCACCAGCAGCCAAGCCCTCATCGGACTAGCGCGACAAGAGACCCAGTACTTC. This encodes CTSSQALIGLARQETQYF.

The V gene is TRBV10-3, the J gene TRBJ2-7, with 7 bases that match TRBD2. V shed 3 bases, J shed 0 bases, and the junction held 5 bases outside the gene matches. This CDR3 is built from 15 residues. Germline CDR1 ENHRY, CDR2 SYGVKD. CDR3 region: CAISDPASGSYEQYF. The CDR3 DNA is TGTGCCATCAGTGACCCGGCTAGCGGCTCCTACGAGCAGTACTTC.

The rearrangement links TRBV30 to TRBJ2-1; 10 nucleotides line up with TRBD1. Trimming removed 2 bases from V and 3 bases from J; junction bases left unmatched: 7. This CDR3 has 16 residues. In germline, CDR1 is GTSNPN, CDR2 SVGIG (reference sequence). CDR3 sequence: CAWSTHGTGDYNEQFF. The CDR3 nucleotides read TGTGCCTGGAGTACCCACGGGACAGGGGACTACAATGAGCAGTTCTTC.

The chain employs TRBV19 and TRBJ2-1; 8 bases line up with TRBD2. CDR3 size: 17 residues. CDR1 is LNHDA, CDR2 SQIVND, per germline (reference sequence). V lost 3 bases, J lost 5 bases, and 12 bases stayed unmatched. CDR3 protein: CASSILTGVAGHNEQFF. CDR3 nucleotides: TGTGCCAGTAGTATCCTTACTGGGGTAGCGGGACACAATGAGCAGTTCTTC.

Comments on this clone: Different DNA sequences within this sample yield the same CDR3. The chain has TRBV28 and TRBJ2-6, with no clear D. Trimming shortened V by 2 bases and J by 1 base, and 3 bases separated the two germline ends. CDR1 is MDHEN, CDR2 SYDVKM, per germline. This CDR3 has 14 amino acids. CDR3 loop: CASSLRSGANVLTF. The CDR3 region has the DNA TGTGCCAGCAGTTTAAGGTCTGGGGCCAACGTCCTGACTTTC.

The V and J genes are TRBV2 and TRBJ2-2, with D possibly TRBD2 on 5 matching bases. The CDR3 runs to 16 residues. V lost 2 bases and J lost 1, with 11 bases in between. From germline, CDR1 is SNHLY and CDR2 FYNNEI. The CDR3 bases are TGTGCCAGCAGTGAATTTCTCGCGGGGAACACCGGGGAGCTGTTTTTT. Translated: CASSEFLAGNTGELFF. The entire variable domain, with the rest obtained from reference TRBV2 and TRBJ2-2, is as follows: EPEVTQTPSHQVTQMGQEVILRCVPISNHLYFYWYRQILGQKVEFLVSFYNNEISEKSEIFDDQFSVERPDGSNFTLKIRSTKLEDSAMYFCASSEFLAGNTGELFFGEGSRLTVL.

The gene calls are TRBV25-1 and TRBJ2-7; D may be TRBD2 (6 bases). Trimming left V 3 bases short and J 5 bases short, with 14 bases between. The CDR3 is 14 amino acids. CDR1 and CDR2 from the germline V gene are MGHDK and SYGVNS. This CDR3 is CASSEYGSMNEQYF. The CDR3 coding sequence is TGTGCCAGCAGTGAGTACGGGAGTATGAACGAGCAGTACTTC.

The chain employs TRBV19 and TRBJ2-3, with D unresolved. CDR1 is LNHDA, CDR2 SQIVND, per germline (reference sequence). Trimming removed 3 bases at V and 0 bases at J, with 13 bases between. The CDR3 is made up of 16 amino acids. The CDR3 DNA reads as TGTGCCAGTAGTATCCACACCCTAGGGAGCACAGATACGCAGTATTTT. This codes for CASSIHTLGSTDTQYF.

J is TRBJ2-1 and V is TRBV30; TRBD2 agrees at 9 bases. Germline loops: CDR1 GTSNPN, CDR2 SVGIG (reference sequence). CDR3 length: 15 residues. Trimming took 0 bases from V and 7 from J; bases not matched to a gene: 7. The CDR3 nucleotides are TGTGCCTGGAGTGTAGGCGGGGGGGCCTTAAATGAGCAGTTCTTC. Translated, it gives CAWSVGGGALNEQFF.

V usage is TRBV10-1 and J usage is TRBJ2-6; D ambiguous. The germline gives CDR1 WNHNN, CDR2 SYGVQD (reference sequence). This CDR3 is 17 amino acids long. With 3 bases removed from V and 0 bases from J, the gap between germline ends came to 12 bases. The CDR3 loop reads CASSERGSSSGANVLTF. The CDR3 bases are TGCGCCAGCAGTGAAAGAGGTTCCAGCTCTGGGGCCAACGTCCTGACTTTC.

This rearrangement joins TRBV7-9 to TRBJ2-7; D is undetermined. The CDR3 has 10 amino acids. V lost 5 bases and J lost 6, with 5 bases in between. Per germline, CDR1 SEHNR and CDR2 FQNEAQ (reference sequence). CDR3 protein: CASSHPEQYF. The DNA of the CDR3 is TGTGCCAGCAGCCACCCCGAGCAGTACTTC. The whole variable domain, remainder taken from reference TRBV7-9 and TRBJ2-7, is DTGVSQNPRHKITKRGQNVTFRCDPISEHNRLYWYRQTLGQGPEFLTYFQNEAQLEKSRLLSDRFSAERPKGSFSTLEIQRTEQGDSAMYLCASSHPEQYFGPGTRLTVT.

Points on this clone: The sample contains more than one DNA sequence encoding this CDR3. The J gene is TRBJ2-7, the V gene TRBV11-2; D might be TRBD2 (5 bases). V dropped 6 bases and J dropped 3 bases, with 15 bases sitting between them. The germline CDR1 and CDR2 sequences are SGHAT and FQNNGV. This CDR3 contains 14 residues. CDR3 loop: CASSSGLAGYEQYF. DNA for the CDR3: TGTGCCAGCAGTTCGGGCCTCGCGGGCTACGAGCAGTACTTC. Drawing the rest from reference TRBV11-2 and TRBJ2-7, the complete variable domain is EAGVAQSPRYKIIEKRQSVAFWCNPISGHATLYWYQQILGQGPKLLIQFQNNGVVDDSQLPKDRFSAERLKGVDSTLKIQPAKLEDSAVYLCASSSGLAGYEQYFGPGTRLTVT.

The chain uses TRBV12-5 and TRBJ1-1; 7 bases are a match to TRBD1. CDR1 is LGHNT, CDR2 FRNRAP, per germline. V shed 6 bases and J 5 bases; nucleotides not matched to a gene: 6. The CDR3 sequence is 13 residues long. As DNA, the CDR3 is TGTGCTAGTGGGCAACAGGGGTTAACTGAAGCTTTCTTT. The encoded protein is CASGQQGLTEAFF.

The chain recombines TRBV7-2 with TRBJ2-7; 15 bases map to TRBD2. This CDR3 is built from 17 residues. Unmatched junction bases numbered 10, after V lost 5 bases and J lost 5 bases. CDR1 SGHTA and CDR2 FQGNSA come from the germline V gene. The CDR3 spells CASSPGLAGGPGNEQYF. Written as DNA, the CDR3 is TGTGCCAGCAGCCCCGGACTAGCGGGAGGGCCAGGCAACGAGCAGTACTTC.

The chain employs TRBV7-9 and TRBJ1-2; D gene uncertain. Per the germline V gene, CDR1 is SEHNR and CDR2 is FQNEAQ (reference sequence). Trimming left V 1 base short and J 6 bases short, with 9 bases between. CDR3 length: 13 residues. CDR3 DNA sequence: TGTGCCAGCAGCTTAGTAGGCAGCCATGGCTACACCTTC. Translation gives CASSLVGSHGYTF.

This chain connects TRBV4-1 to TRBJ2-1; 8 nucleotides line up with TRBD2. V was pared by 0 bases and J by 3 bases, with 7 bases of the junction left unmatched. Looked up from germline, CDR1 is MGHRA and CDR2 is YSYEKL. The CDR3 has 17 residues. Here the CDR3 DNA reads TGCGCCAGCAGCCAAGAGGGCGCGGGGGGATACTACAATGAGCAGTTCTTC. Its protein product is CASSQEGAGGYYNEQFF.

V is TRBV11-1 and J is TRBJ2-7, with D maybe TRBD1 (6 bases). The germline V gene has CDR1 SGHAT and CDR2 FQDESV (reference sequence). V lost 5 bases and J 5 bases, leaving 13 bases between the germline ends. The CDR3 runs to 13 residues. The chain's CDR3 is CASSVGEGDEQYF. The CDR3 bases are TGTGCCAGCAGCGTCGGTGAGGGGGACGAGCAGTACTTC. The full variable domain, completed using reference TRBV11-1 and TRBJ2-7, is EAEVAQSPRYKITEKSQAVAFWCDPISGHATLYWYRQILGQGPELLVQFQDESVVDDSQLPKDRFSAERLKGVDSTLKIQPAELGDSAMYLCASSVGEGDEQYFGPGTRLTVT.

This sequence joins TRBV4-3 and TRBJ2-7; 7 nucleotides align to TRBD2. Germline lookup yields CDR1 LGHNA and CDR2 YSLEER. This CDR3 is built from 15 residues. V trimming: 3 bases; J trimming: 2 bases; junction bases outside the gene matches: 7. CDR3 DNA: TGCGCCAGCAGCCACTCCGGGACTACAACCTACGAGCAGTACTTC. Translating it yields CASSHSGTTTYEQYF.